This is a list of T cell receptor beta chains from one sample in a study of cytomegalovirus exposure and HLA in healthy donors. Sequenced by immunoSEQ multiplex PCR; TCRdb stores in-frame clones only, minus some. Among around 130,000 clones, around 70% were seen once, and the ten largest hold about 2.7%. The source material was PBMCs. The receptors here all came from a woman in her fifties or sixties in good health and CMV-seropositive. Each CDR3 is given with its conserved first and last residue. The D gene is left open where the match is weak. Clone size is stated in some rows and not others, as once, few, many or a class when expanded.

cdr3_aa,cdr3_nt,d_call,v_call,j_call,clone_size
CASSLRGAEAFF,TGCGCCAGCAGCTTGCGGGGGGCTGAAGCTTTCTTT,-,TRBV5-1,TRBJ1-1,-
CASSLHTLAEGYTF,TGTGCCAGCAGCTTGCACACCCTAGCAGAGGGCTACACCTTC,-,TRBV7-9,TRBJ1-2,-
CASSSGLAVFTDTQYF,TGTGCCAGCAGCTCCGGACTAGCGGTTTTCACAGATACGCAGTATTTT,TRBD2,TRBV11-2,TRBJ2-3,-
CASSVGGTLASYNEQFF,TGTGCCAGCAGCGTAGGGGGCACTTTAGCCTCCTACAATGAGCAGTTCTTC,-,TRBV9,TRBJ2-1,-
CASSWDRVSYEQYF,TGTGCCAGCAGTTGGGACAGGGTCTCCTACGAGCAGTACTTC,TRBD1,TRBV14,TRBJ2-7,-
CASSSKIDRGPGAFF,TGCGCCAGCAGCTCCAAGATAGACAGGGGGCCTGGGGCTTTCTTT,TRBD1,TRBV5-1,TRBJ1-1,-
CASSSKGQGIYNEQFF,TGTGCCAGCAGCAGCAAGGGACAGGGGATATACAATGAGCAGTTCTTC,TRBD1,TRBV7-9,TRBJ2-1,-
CASARGFGYTF,TGTGCCAGCGCGCGGGGGTTTGGCTACACCTTC,-,TRBV21-1,TRBJ1-2,-
CASRDRNLGGQYF,TGTGCCAGCCGGGACAGGAACCTTGGCGGGCAGTACTTC,TRBD1,TRBV6-5,TRBJ2-7,-
CASSVAGEGDTQYF,TGTGCCAGCAGTGTAGCGGGGGAGGGCGATACGCAGTATTTT,TRBD2,TRBV6-1,TRBJ2-3,-
CASSYGQYDSPLHF,TGTGCCAGCAGTTACGGGCAGTACGATTCACCCCTCCACTTT,-,TRBV6-5,TRBJ1-6,-
CSVEDSADGYTF,TGCAGCGTTGAAGACAGCGCGGATGGCTACACCTTC,-,TRBV29-1,TRBJ1-2,-
CASSLRDNPYGYTF,TGTGCCAGCAGCTTAAGGGACAACCCCTATGGCTACACCTTC,-,TRBV7-9,TRBJ1-2,-
CASSQGLATGGLSYEQYF,TGTGCCAGCAGCCAAGGTCTGGCGACAGGGGGCCTTTCCTACGAGCAGTACTTC,TRBD1,TRBV14,TRBJ2-7,-
CASSLTVGGADYGDTQYF,TGTGCCAGCAGCTTAACAGTTGGAGGGGCGGATTATGGAGATACGCAGTATTTT,-,TRBV7-9,TRBJ2-3,once
CASSVGDINSPLHF,TGTGCCAGCAGCGTAGGGGACATTAATTCACCCCTCCACTTT,-,TRBV9,TRBJ1-6,-
CAISEASGVGQETQYF,TGTGCCATCAGTGAAGCCAGCGGGGTCGGTCAAGAGACCCAGTACTTC,TRBD2,TRBV10-3,TRBJ2-5,-
CASSQQENQPQHF,TGTGCCAGCAGCCAACAGGAGAATCAGCCCCAGCATTTT,-,TRBV7-8,TRBJ1-5,-
CASSPQAQGERGYTF,TGTGCCAGCTCACCACAGGCTCAGGGGGAGAGGGGCTACACCTTC,TRBD1,TRBV18,TRBJ1-2,-
CASSSLDGEETQYF,TGTGCCAGCAGCTCCCTCGATGGAGAAGAGACCCAGTACTTC,-,TRBV7-9,TRBJ2-5,-
CASDYRRVPGNTIYF,TGTGCCAGCGACTACAGGAGGGTACCTGGAAACACCATATATTTT,-,TRBV5-6,TRBJ1-3,once
CASSGRGQGYGYTF,TGTGCCAGCAGCGGGAGGGGGCAAGGCTATGGCTACACCTTC,TRBD1,TRBV9,TRBJ1-2,-
CASNIPGQGLEAFF,TGTGCCAGCAACATCCCGGGACAGGGACTTGAAGCTTTCTTT,TRBD1,TRBV28,TRBJ1-1,-
CASSDDRRGGGEQYF,TGCGCCAGCAGTGACGATCGGCGCGGGGGCGGCGAGCAGTACTTC,-,TRBV10-2,TRBJ2-7,-
CASSPTSGYEQYF,TGTGCCAGCTCACCGACGTCAGGGTACGAGCAGTACTTC,-,TRBV18,TRBJ2-7,-
CASSFTGVYEQYF,TGTGCCAGCAGTTTTACAGGGGTTTACGAGCAGTACTTC,TRBD1,TRBV27,TRBJ2-7,-
CASSSFLVTTGGRSTEAFF,TGTGCCAGCAGCTCTTTTTTGGTGACGACAGGGGGCCGGAGCACTGAAGCTTTCTTT,TRBD1,TRBV5-4,TRBJ1-1,-
CASSSVTVNTEAFF,TGCGCCAGCAGCTCTGTTACAGTTAACACTGAAGCTTTCTTT,-,TRBV5-1,TRBJ1-1,few
CASNPNTDTQYF,TGTGCCAGCAATCCCAACACAGATACGCAGTATTTT,-,TRBV2,TRBJ2-3,-
CASSELGGAFNEKLFF,TGTGCCAGCAGTGAACTTGGGGGGGCGTTTAATGAAAAACTGTTTTTT,-,TRBV6-1,TRBJ1-4,-
CASSLAYTGQGVAFF,TGCGCCAGCAGCTTGGCGTACACCGGACAGGGGGTAGCTTTCTTT,TRBD1,TRBV5-1,TRBJ1-1,few
CASSTGFRIQYF,TGTGCCAGCAGCACAGGGTTTCGCATTCAGTACTTC,-,TRBV2,TRBJ2-4,few
CASSLLSGGPGETQYF,TGTGCCAGCAGCCTCCTGTCCGGGGGGCCGGGGGAGACCCAGTACTTC,-,TRBV2,TRBJ2-5,once
CASSPGYTQYF,TGTGCCAGCTCACCCGGGTATACGCAGTATTTT,-,TRBV18,TRBJ2-3,-
CASSTIIPGTGVSGANVLTF,TGTGCCAGCTCGACCATTATCCCAGGGACAGGGGTCTCCGGGGCCAACGTCCTGACTTTC,TRBD1,TRBV18,TRBJ2-6,-
CASSPERRSNQPQHF,TGTGCCAGCAGTCCCGAGAGGAGGAGCAATCAGCCCCAGCATTTT,-,TRBV6-5,TRBJ1-5,-
CASSLESGYEQYF,TGTGCCAGCAGCTTAGAGTCGGGGTACGAGCAGTACTTC,-,TRBV11-1,TRBJ2-7,-
CASSSDRGSETQYF,TGTGCCAGCAGCTCTGACAGGGGTTCAGAGACCCAGTACTTC,TRBD1,TRBV13,TRBJ2-5,few
CASSMWTDSNQPQHF,TGTGCCAGTAGTATGTGGACAGATAGCAATCAGCCCCAGCATTTT,-,TRBV19,TRBJ1-5,-
CASSQEPGTGNQPQHF,TGCGCCAGCAGCCAAGAACCTGGGACAGGCAATCAGCCCCAGCATTTT,TRBD1,TRBV4-1,TRBJ1-5,few
CASSYSVREGKLFF,TGTGCCAGCAGTTACTCGGTCAGGGAAGGAAAACTGTTTTTT,-,TRBV6-5,TRBJ1-4,-
CASSRLTQGAGTEAFF,TGTGCCAGCAGTCGCCTGACGCAGGGGGCAGGCACTGAAGCTTTCTTT,TRBD1,TRBV25-1,TRBJ1-1,-
CASSGEGGYGQPQHF,TGTGCCAGCAGCGGGGAGGGGGGGTACGGTCAGCCCCAGCATTTT,-,TRBV7-8,TRBJ1-5,-
CASSSGQSYEQYF,TGTGCCAGCAGCTCGGGACAGTCGTACGAGCAGTACTTC,TRBD1,TRBV5-6,TRBJ2-7,-
CASSPPSGRELFF,TGCGCCAGCAGCCCCCCGTCAGGCCGGGAGCTGTTTTTT,-,TRBV5-1,TRBJ2-2,few
CASSALSRVLPPEAFF,TGTGCCAGCAGTGCCCTTTCCAGGGTTCTCCCCCCTGAAGCTTTCTTT,-,TRBV6-1,TRBJ1-1,-
CASTPGHLNPSYEQYF,TGTGCCAGTACTCCGGGACACTTGAACCCCTCCTACGAGCAGTACTTC,-,TRBV19,TRBJ2-7,few
CASSPDDTGGGGETQYF,TGCGCCAGCAGTCCCGATGATACAGGGGGCGGAGGGGAGACCCAGTACTTC,TRBD1,TRBV10-2,TRBJ2-5,once
CASSSGQGGSYEQYF,TGCGCCAGCAGCTCCGGGCAGGGGGGCTCCTACGAGCAGTACTTC,-,TRBV5-1,TRBJ2-7,once
CASSQDRTPGGTEAFF,TGCGCCAGCAGCCAAGATCGGACCCCAGGGGGCACTGAAGCTTTCTTT,TRBD1,TRBV4-1,TRBJ1-1,-
CASSYGGWTEAFF,TGTGCCAGCAGTTACGGGGGGTGGACTGAAGCTTTCTTT,-,TRBV6-5,TRBJ1-1,-
CASSLGLSYEQYF,TGTGCCAGCAGCTTAGGACTGAGCTACGAGCAGTACTTC,-,TRBV7-2,TRBJ2-7,-